The 2 T cell receptor beta chains in this list originate from one sample, sequenced in a study of shared T cell receptors in the human thymus. Profiling relied on immunoSEQ multiplex PCR, and the TCRdb table lists in-frame clones only, not all of them. The sample holds approximately 580,000 clones; around three quarters are singletons and the top ten take about 0.012%. This same sample was also taken into another study, of human thymus T cells.

Material for sequencing was thymocytes. Receptor source: a boy in the first two years of life with a congenital heart defect.

V is TRBV15 and J is TRBJ2-1, with 12 positions matching TRBD2. The CDR3 consists of 17 residues. Germline V gene sequence: CDR1 LNHNV, CDR2 YYDKDF (reference sequence). J was trimmed by 6 bases and V by 1 base; bases with no gene match: 7. The CDR3 sequence is CATSRVTSGRLRNEQFF. For the CDR3, the DNA is TGTGCCACCAGCAGAGTAACTAGCGGGAGGCTTCGCAATGAGCAGTTCTTC.

The chain recombines TRBV29-1 with TRBJ2-7; TRBD2 agrees at 9 bases. V was pared by 6 bases and J by 3 bases, with 15 bases of the junction left unmatched. CDR1 SQVTM and CDR2 ANQGSEA come from the germline V gene. The CDR3 extends over 16 amino acids. This CDR3 reads CSVLLSPSGMNYEQYF. The CDR3 DNA sequence: TGCAGCGTCCTGCTGTCCCCTAGCGGGATGAACTACGAGCAGTACTTC.